One and the same sample provided the 18 T cell receptor beta chains below, sequenced in a study of OX40 agonist ivuxolimab in advanced cancers. Generated by immunoSEQ multiplex PCR, the TCRdb table keeps only in-frame clones and is missing some. The repertoire holds some 10,000 clones, with about 88% as singletons. The material sequenced was CD4+ or CD8+ T cells sorted from blood, taken in a trial of the OX40 agonist ivuxolimab. The receptor source for this set is an adult with an advanced solid tumor such as melanoma, head and neck, liver or kidney cancer.

Only a few counts were recorded for this clone. DNA for the CDR3: TGTGCCAGCAGCGCTAACAGGGGGATGAACACTGAAGCTTTCTTT. Its translation: CASSANRGMNTEAFF. The genes are TRBV9 and TRBJ1-1; TRBD1 matches 8 bases. Germline V gene data show CDR1 as SGDLS and CDR2 as YYNGEE. J lost 0 bases, V lost 3 bases, and 4 bases had no gene match. CDR3 length: 15 amino acids.

This clone has a single count. This chain connects TRBV7-6 to TRBJ1-4; a weak D match, TRBD1 (5 bases). Germline CDR1 is SGHVS and CDR2 is FNYEAQ. The CDR3 is 15 amino acids. V lost 5 bases, J lost 8 bases, and 18 bases lay in between. The CDR3 sequence is CASSPSPDSGEKLFF. DNA for the CDR3: TGTGCCAGCAGCCCCTCGCCCGACAGCGGAGAAAAACTGTTTTTT. Based on the CDR3 plus reference TRBV7-6 and TRBJ1-4, the full variable domain is GAGVSQSPRYKVTKRGQDVALRCDPISGHVSLYWYRQALGQGPEFLTYFNYEAQQDKSGLPNDRFSAERPEGSISTLTIQRTEQRDSAMYRCASSPSPDSGEKLFFGSGTQLSVL.

The chain combines TRBV10-3 with TRBJ2-3; 8 bases map to TRBD2. This CDR3 comprises 15 residues. The germline gives CDR1 ENHRY, CDR2 SYGVKD. With 6 bases clipped from V and 3 bases from J, the junction kept 8 bases outside the gene matches. The CDR3 nucleotides are TGTGCCATCAGAGCGAGCGGGAGCGGGACAGATACGCAGTATTTT. Its translation: CAIRASGSGTDTQYF.

This chain joins TRBV7-9 and TRBJ2-3; D tentatively fits TRBD1 or TRBD2 (5 bases each). Germline V gene sequence: CDR1 SEHNR, CDR2 FQNEAQ (reference sequence). The germline V and J ends were trimmed by 5 bases and 0 bases, with 12 bases remaining between them. The CDR3 contains 15 residues. CDR3 protein: CASSPRGASTDTQYF. The CDR3 DNA sequence: TGTGCCAGCAGCCCCCGAGGGGCTAGCACAGATACGCAGTATTTT.

The chain uses TRBV7-8 and TRBJ1-5, with D possibly being TRBD1 (5 bases). The V gene's germline CDR1 is SGHVS and CDR2 FQNEAQ. CDR3 size: 13 residues. Trimming took 0 bases from V and 9 from J, leaving 9 bases between them. The chain's CDR3 is CASSLAGGRPQHF. The DNA for the CDR3 is TGTGCCAGCAGCTTAGCGGGGGGAAGGCCCCAGCATTTT.

Here the CDR3 reads CASSYGVTGNTIYF. The CDR3 DNA is TGTGCCAGCAGCTACGGGGTGACTGGAAACACCATATATTTT. The chain couples TRBV27 to TRBJ1-3; D is unclear. Germline values: CDR1 MNHEY, CDR2 SMNVEV (reference sequence). CDR3 length: 14 residues. Trimming shortened V by 6 bases and J by 2 bases, and 11 bases separated the two germline ends.

The rearrangement links TRBV6-9 to TRBJ2-7; D not certain. The CDR3 is 14 residues long. The germline V and J ends were trimmed by 3 bases and 4 bases, with 13 bases remaining between them. Germline CDR1 MNHGY, CDR2 SVAAGI. The CDR3 reads CASSYDWYSYEQYF. CDR3 nucleotides: TGTGCCAGCAGTTACGACTGGTATTCATACGAGCAGTACTTC.

V gene TRBV10-2 combines with J gene TRBJ2-3; a weak D match, TRBD2 (5 bases). Per the germline V gene, CDR1 is WSHSY and CDR2 is SAAADI. V was cut by 2 bases and J by 1 base, with 7 bases left in between. CDR3 length: 14 residues. The CDR3 region is CASSEAGGTDTQYF. For the CDR3, the DNA is TGCGCCAGCAGTGAGGCCGGGGGCACAGATACGCAGTATTTT.

This sequence joins TRBV4-3 and TRBJ2-2, with D unclear. V shed 1 base and J shed 7 bases, with 13 bases lying between them. Per the germline V gene, CDR1 is LGHNA and CDR2 is YSLEER. The CDR3 totals 15 residues. CDR3 residues: CASSQGRTHHGELFF. CDR3 nucleotides: TGCGCCAGCAGCCAAGGGAGAACCCACCACGGGGAGCTGTTTTTT.

The chain couples TRBV7-9 to TRBJ1-2, with TRBD1 matching 7 bases. Germline assignment: CDR1 SEHNR and CDR2 FQNEAQ (reference sequence). After removal of 6 bases from V and 5 bases from J, the junction contained 9 bases not matched to a gene. The CDR3 extends over 14 amino acids. This CDR3 reads CASRSGTEFYGYTF. DNA for the CDR3: TGTGCCAGCAGATCCGGGACAGAATTTTATGGCTACACCTTC.

This chain links TRBV4-3 with TRBJ2-1, with 9 bases identical to TRBD2. The V segment lost 1 base and the J segment 8 bases; nucleotides outside the gene matches: 6. Germline CDR1 reads LGHNA; CDR2 reads YSLEER. The CDR3 has 15 residues. As DNA, the CDR3 is TGCGCCAGCAGCCAAGTTGCGGGGGGGCCGGATGAGCAGTTCTTC. Its protein is CASSQVAGGPDEQFF.

The V gene is TRBV19, the J gene TRBJ2-1; D is unresolved. Germline V gene sequence: CDR1 LNHDA, CDR2 SQIVND (reference sequence). The ends were cut back, 3 bases at V and 8 bases at J, with 17 bases in the middle. This CDR3 has 15 residues. The CDR3 region is CASSIWADLIYEQFF. CDR3 DNA sequence: TGTGCCAGTAGTATCTGGGCAGACCTTATTTATGAGCAGTTCTTC.

This clone occurred once. The rearrangement joins TRBV4-1 to TRBJ2-7; D uncertain. CDR3 size: 16 residues. V was shortened by 0 bases and J by 0 bases, with 12 bases between the two germline ends. The germline V gene has CDR1 MGHRA and CDR2 YSYEKL. CDR3: CASSQEGSPRSYEQYF. As DNA, the CDR3 is TGCGCCAGCAGCCAAGAGGGCAGTCCCCGCTCCTACGAGCAGTACTTC.

The chain is built from TRBV4-3 and TRBJ1-2; D is undetermined. The V end was cut by 0 bases, the J end by 0 bases, with 11 bases between. The germline V gene has CDR1 LGHNA and CDR2 YSLEER. The CDR3 totals 16 residues. The CDR3 is CASSQDARSPNYGYTF. DNA for the CDR3: TGCGCCAGCAGCCAAGATGCGAGGTCCCCTAACTATGGCTACACCTTC.

The V and J genes are TRBV15 and TRBJ1-2, with D uncertain. Germline V gives CDR1 LNHNV, CDR2 YYDKDF (reference sequence). The CDR3 is made up of 14 amino acids. Trimming took off 3 bases at V and 3 bases at J, with 11 bases between the two ends. The CDR3 DNA reads TGTGCCACCAGCAGCCCTACATCGGACTATGGCTACACCTTC. Its translation is CATSSPTSDYGYTF.

The rearrangement joins TRBV28 to TRBJ2-7; 8 nucleotides line up with TRBD1. Unmatched junction bases numbered 11, after V lost 5 bases and J lost 5 bases. The germline V gene encodes CDR1 MDHEN and CDR2 SYDVKM. The CDR3 spans 15 residues. The chain's CDR3 is CASSGPRQGLDEQYF. For the CDR3, the DNA is TGTGCCAGCAGTGGTCCGCGACAGGGGCTCGACGAGCAGTACTTC.

The V gene is TRBV7-9, the J gene TRBJ1-4; 7 bases are shared with TRBD1. V lost 6 bases to trimming and J lost 5 bases; unmatched junction nucleotides: 6. The germline CDR1 and CDR2 sequences are SEHNR and FQNEAQ (reference sequence). The CDR3 loop spans 14 amino acids. Written as DNA, the CDR3 is TGTGCCAGCAGGCGACAGGGACTGAATGAAAAACTGTTTTTT. Protein: CASRRQGLNEKLFF. Using reference TRBV7-9 and TRBJ1-4 for the parts outside the CDR3, the full variable domain is DTGVSQNPRHKITKRGQNVTFRCDPISEHNRLYWYRQTLGQGPEFLTYFQNEAQLEKSRLLSDRFSAERPKGSFSTLEIQRTEQGDSAMYLCASRRQGLNEKLFFGSGTQLSVL.

This chain uses TRBV18 with TRBJ1-4; 8 bases align to TRBD1. Germline assignment: CDR1 KGHSH and CDR2 LQKENI. J was trimmed by 7 bases and V by 1 base; bases with no gene match: 14. The CDR3 contains 18 residues. This CDR3 reads CASSPLFETGEHGEKLFF. In nucleotides, the CDR3 is TGTGCCAGCTCACCACTTTTCGAGACAGGGGAGCATGGTGAAAAACTGTTTTTT.